The 30 T cell receptor beta chains below were found in one sample sequenced in a study of shared clonotypes between healthy human individuals (dated by TCRdb to 2018 to 2021). The library came from the immunoSEQ multiplex PCR assay. TCRdb re-hosts the immuneACCESS table, in-frame sequences only. Its copies lack some clones; in the studies checked, an unresolved V gene accounts for under half of them, and the cause for the rest is not known. For this sample there are a few million clones; approximately 93% appear just once. The top ten constitute around 0.4% of the sample. Sequenced sample: naive CD4+ T cells from PBMCs. This specimen's cell subset or site label, interpreted: CD45RA+ positively selected. These receptors came from a man aged 18 to 30 in good health. Some clones in this sample may be carry-over from other donors' samples.

V is TRBV5-1 and J is TRBJ2-7; tentatively, D is TRBD1 or TRBD2 (5 bases each). Germline CDR1 reads SGHRS; CDR2 reads YFSETQ. The CDR3 loop spans 14 amino acids. V gave up 6 bases and J gave up 2 bases, with 15 bases separating them. CDR3 sequence (DNA): TGCGCCAGCACGGTGAACGGGGCGGCCTACGAGCAGTACTTC. Translation: CASTVNGAAYEQYF. Complete variable domain (other parts from reference TRBV5-1 and TRBJ2-7): KAGVTQTPRYLIKTRGQQVTLSCSPISGHRSVSWYQQTPGQGLQFLFEYFSETQRNKGNFPGRFSGRQFSNSRSEMNVSTLELGDSALYLCASTVNGAAYEQYFGPGTRLTVT.

The chain carries TRBV28 and TRBJ1-4, with 7 nucleotides matching TRBD1. This CDR3 contains 17 residues. Looked up from germline, CDR1 is MDHEN and CDR2 is SYDVKM. Losses at the gene ends were 3 bases for V and 2 bases for J; bases not matched to a gene: 9. CDR3 DNA sequence: TGTGCCAGCAGTTTGCCCCGACAGGGTACGACTAATGAAAAACTGTTTTTT. Residues: CASSLPRQGTTNEKLFF.

The chain couples TRBV27 to TRBJ2-1; 12 nucleotides align to TRBD2. This CDR3 region has 16 residues. The trim removed 6 bases at V and 0 bases at J, leaving 3 bases unmatched. In germline, CDR1 is MNHEY, CDR2 SMNVEV (reference sequence). In DNA, the CDR3 is TGTGCCAGCAGCCAGACTAGCGGGAGCTCCTACAATGAGCAGTTCTTC. It encodes CASSQTSGSSYNEQFF.

V gene TRBV9 combines with J gene TRBJ2-3; D is perhaps TRBD1 (5 bases). The V gene lost 1 base and the J gene lost 2 bases, with 8 bases spanning the gap. The V gene's germline CDR1 is SGDLS and CDR2 YYNGEE. The CDR3 is made up of 14 amino acids. The CDR3 DNA sequence: TGTGCCAGCAGCGTATTAGGGGTCACAGATACGCAGTATTTT. Its translation is CASSVLGVTDTQYF.

This clone was seen only once. This chain joins TRBV27 and TRBJ1-2; D is uncertain. Germline assignment: CDR1 MNHEY and CDR2 SMNVEV (reference sequence). The CDR3 is made up of 15 amino acids. V lost 6 bases, J lost 1 base, and 15 bases lay in between. CDR3 sequence (DNA): TGTGCCAGCAGCCCCCGACCCCACGTTAACTATGGCTACACCTTC. It specifies CASSPRPHVNYGYTF.

CDR3 sequence: CASSGTSGTYEQYF. In DNA form, the CDR3 reads TGTGCCAGCAGTGGGACTAGCGGGACCTACGAGCAGTACTTC. This chain joins TRBV6-6 and TRBJ2-7; TRBD2 aligns across 13 bases. The CDR3 consists of 14 residues. J gave up 2 bases and V 5 bases, and 0 bases lay outside the gene matches. CDR1 and CDR2 from the germline V gene are MNHNY and SVGAGI (reference sequence).

The V and J genes are TRBV5-4 and TRBJ2-1; TRBD1 matches at 10 bases. V lost 4 bases, J lost 10 bases, and 5 bases stayed unmatched. CDR1 is SGHNT and CDR2 is YYREEE in the germline V gene (reference sequence). This CDR3 has 13 amino acids. The CDR3 DNA sequence: TGTGCCAGCAGCGGGACAGGGGTTTCCGAGCAGTTCTTC. It specifies CASSGTGVSEQFF.

This chain joins TRBV11-1 and TRBJ2-7; D is undetermined. The germline V gene encodes CDR1 SGHAT and CDR2 FQDESV (reference sequence). The CDR3 is 14 residues long. Trimming took off 4 bases at V and 12 bases at J, with 22 bases between the two ends. The CDR3 region is CASSSSLVVQERYF. The DNA of the CDR3 is TGTGCCAGCAGCTCCTCCCTGGTGGTGCAGGAACGGTACTTC.

This sequence joins TRBV2 and TRBJ1-5; no firm D call. The CDR3 sequence is 15 residues long. Trimming removed 5 bases at V and 0 bases at J, with 11 bases between. Looked up from germline, CDR1 is SNHLY and CDR2 is FYNNEI. The CDR3 nucleotides are TGTGCCAGCAGTCCCGCGCAGAATAGCAATCAGCCCCAGCATTTT. It encodes CASSPAQNSNQPQHF.

This chain uses TRBV19 with TRBJ2-5, with D possibly being TRBD2 (5 bases). The CDR3 has 14 amino acids. Germline lookup yields CDR1 LNHDA and CDR2 SQIVND (reference sequence). Trimming pared 9 bases from V and 0 bases from J, leaving 14 bases between. CDR3: CASSLSGYQETQYF. The CDR3 DNA reads as TGTGCCAGCTCCCTTTCGGGGTACCAAGAGACCCAGTACTTC.

This rearrangement joins TRBV6-5 to TRBJ1-1; 7 nucleotides align to TRBD1. The length of the CDR3 is 13 residues. J gave up 10 bases and V 6 bases, and 11 bases lay outside the gene matches. Germline V lookup: CDR1 MNHEY, CDR2 SVGAGI. The CDR3 DNA follows: TGTGCCAGCAGGGAGACAGGGAGCATGGGAGCTTTCTTT. This sequence encodes CASRETGSMGAFF.

Note on this clone: This specimen includes other DNA sequences encoding the same CDR3. V and J are TRBV5-1 and TRBJ2-1; tentatively, D is TRBD1 (6 bases). Deletions cut 4 bases from V and 1 base from J, with 9 bases between. Germline lookup yields CDR1 SGHRS and CDR2 YFSETQ. The CDR3 totals 14 residues. CDR3 region: CASSLQGSYNEQFF. The CDR3, as DNA: TGCGCCAGCAGCCTTCAGGGGTCCTACAATGAGCAGTTCTTC.

In its sample, this clone was seen a few times. The chain recombines TRBV7-9 with TRBJ1-5; no definite D call. The CDR3 length is 14 residues. CDR1 and CDR2 (germline): SEHNR, FQNEAQ (reference sequence). V dropped 6 bases and J dropped 0 bases, with 9 bases sitting between them. CDR3 bases: TGTGCCAGCAGTTCGGGCCTTAGCAATCAGCCCCAGCATTTT. It translates to CASSSGLSNQPQHF.

The chain recombines TRBV25-1 with TRBJ2-1; 8 nucleotides agree with TRBD2. Germline loops: CDR1 MGHDK, CDR2 SYGVNS. This CDR3 has 15 residues. Trimming cost V 7 bases and J 6 bases; bases outside gene matches: 11. For the CDR3, the DNA is TGTGCCAGCAACGGGGGGGGAGGGCCTTTCAATGAGCAGTTCTTC. Its translation: CASNGGGGPFNEQFF.

The table lists this clone with a count of one. The rearrangement uses TRBV5-1 and TRBJ2-5; D gene uncertain. Germline CDR1 reads SGHRS; CDR2 reads YFSETQ. Trimming pared 5 bases from V and 2 bases from J, leaving 7 bases between. The CDR3 loop spans 12 amino acids. CDR3 residues: CASRRIQETQYF. Written as DNA, the CDR3 is TGCGCCAGCAGGAGAATTCAAGAGACCCAGTACTTC.

The chain joins TRBV9 to TRBJ1-3; 7 nucleotides agree with TRBD1. This CDR3 contains 15 residues. Germline V gene sequence: CDR1 SGDLS, CDR2 YYNGEE. V was pared by 3 bases and J by 2 bases, with 5 bases of the junction left unmatched. DNA for the CDR3: TGTGCCAGCAGCGGAGGGACAGCGACTGGAAACACCATATATTTT. This gives the protein CASSGGTATGNTIYF.

This clone was detected once. This chain links TRBV28 with TRBJ2-6; D gene uncertain. Germline values: CDR1 MDHEN, CDR2 SYDVKM. V lost 7 bases and J 0 bases, leaving 13 bases between the germline ends. This CDR3 is built from 16 residues. The CDR3 here is CASKIASYSGANVLTF. CDR3 in DNA: TGTGCCAGCAAGATAGCCAGTTACTCTGGGGCCAACGTCCTGACTTTC.

V and J are TRBV5-1 and TRBJ1-2; 9 nucleotides match TRBD1. The germline CDR1 and CDR2 sequences are SGHRS and YFSETQ. CDR3 length: 15 residues. The trim removed 4 bases at V and 1 base at J, leaving 5 bases unmatched. CDR3 sequence: CASSTGTGNNYGYTF. The DNA for the CDR3 is TGCGCCAGCAGCACCGGGACAGGGAATAACTATGGCTACACCTTC.

The rearrangement uses TRBV6-6 and TRBJ2-7, with 7 bases that match TRBD2. Per the germline V gene, CDR1 is MNHNY and CDR2 is SVGAGI (reference sequence). The CDR3 consists of 16 residues. The J segment lost 0 bases and the V segment lost 6 bases, leaving 11 bases of the junction unmatched. DNA of the CDR3: TGTGCCAGCAGCGAATCGGGGCGGGGGTACTCCTACGAGCAGTACTTC. Residues: CASSESGRGYSYEQYF.

The chain uses TRBV5-1 and TRBJ2-7; 10 nucleotides line up with TRBD2. The junction had 12 bases not matched to a gene; V was cut back by 0 bases and J by 3 bases. Germline loops: CDR1 SGHRS, CDR2 YFSETQ. The CDR3 extends over 18 amino acids. As DNA, the CDR3 is TGCGCCAGCAGCTTGGAACTAGCGGGATCAGCCCACTACTACGAGCAGTACTTC. Translation: CASSLELAGSAHYYEQYF. Combining the CDR3 with reference TRBV5-1 and TRBJ2-7 gives the whole variable domain KAGVTQTPRYLIKTRGQQVTLSCSPISGHRSVSWYQQTPGQGLQFLFEYFSETQRNKGNFPGRFSGRQFSNSRSEMNVSTLELGDSALYLCASSLELAGSAHYYEQYFGPGTRLTVT.

This CDR3 reads CASSLTLVGPTDTQYF. CDR3 sequence (DNA): TGTGCCAGCAGCTTAACACTAGTTGGTCCCACAGATACGCAGTATTTT. V gene TRBV7-3 combines with J gene TRBJ2-3; weak D call: TRBD2 (5 bases). Per germline, CDR1 SGHTA and CDR2 FQGTGA. The CDR3 is 16 amino acids. The V gene lost 0 bases and the J gene lost 2 bases, with 12 bases spanning the gap. The entire variable domain, with the rest obtained from reference TRBV7-3 and TRBJ2-3, is as follows: GAGVSQTPSNKVTEKGKYVELRCDPISGHTALYWYRQSLGQGPEFLIYFQGTGAADDSGLPNDRFFAVRPEGSVSTLKIQRTERGDSAVYLCASSLTLVGPTDTQYFGPGTRLTVL.

The chain is built from TRBV6-6 and TRBJ1-5; D unresolved. The V gene lost 6 bases and the J gene lost 4 bases, with 10 bases spanning the gap. This CDR3 contains 13 residues. CDR1 and CDR2 from the germline V gene are MNHNY and SVGAGI (reference sequence). The CDR3 loop reads CASRIRGNQPQHF. In DNA form, the CDR3 reads TGTGCCAGCAGGATACGGGGAAATCAGCCCCAGCATTTT.

Remarks on this clone: Other DNA sequences in the same sample also yield this CDR3. The V call is TRBV5-8, the J call TRBJ2-3, with 7 bases fitting TRBD2. The V segment lost 2 bases and the J segment 3 bases; nucleotides outside the gene matches: 0. Germline V CDR1 and CDR2: SGHTS, YDEGEE. The CDR3 spans 13 residues. The CDR3 DNA is TGTGCCAGCAGCTTAGCGGGGACAGATACGCAGTATTTT. Protein product: CASSLAGTDTQYF.

This clone was picked up one time. The genes are TRBV29-1 and TRBJ2-2; 11 positions match TRBD2. Germline loops: CDR1 SQVTM, CDR2 ANQGSEA. CDR3 length: 14 amino acids. V shed 6 bases, J shed 6 bases, and the junction held 6 bases outside the gene matches. DNA of the CDR3: TGCAGCGTCCGGACTAGCGGGTCCGCCGGGGAGCTGTTTTTT. Translation: CSVRTSGSAGELFF.

The V call is TRBV5-1, the J call TRBJ2-7; 10 nucleotides line up with TRBD2. The ends lost 3 bases at V and 1 base at J; junction bases unmatched: 7. CDR3 size: 16 residues. Germline V gives CDR1 SGHRS, CDR2 YFSETQ. The CDR3 DNA sequence: TGCGCCAGCAGCTGGGGGACTAGCGTCTTTTCCTACGAGCAGTACTTC. Translating gives CASSWGTSVFSYEQYF.

The chain recombines TRBV5-1 with TRBJ2-3; D is unresolved. CDR1 is SGHRS, CDR2 YFSETQ, per germline. Trimming removed 7 bases at V and 4 bases at J, with 16 bases between. The CDR3 contains 14 residues. CDR3 in amino acids: CASGSTGAADTQYF. The CDR3 region has the DNA TGCGCCAGCGGATCGACTGGTGCGGCAGATACGCAGTATTTT.

The rearrangement joins TRBV14 to TRBJ2-3, with D tentatively TRBD2 (5 bases). This CDR3 has 13 amino acids. With 3 bases removed from V and 4 bases from J, the gap between germline ends came to 8 bases. CDR1 and CDR2 from the germline V gene are SGHDN and FVKESK. The CDR3 loop is CASSQPGADTQYF. As DNA, the CDR3 is TGTGCCAGCAGCCAGCCCGGGGCAGATACGCAGTATTTT.

The DNA of the CDR3 is TGCGCCAGCAGTCCAGGGACGAATAATGAAAAACTGTTTTTT. It codes for CASSPGTNNEKLFF. J is TRBJ1-4 and V is TRBV23-1, with D perhaps matching TRBD1 (5 bases). TRBV23-1 is annotated as an ORF whose role is uncertain. The CDR3 totals 14 residues. V lost 4 bases and J 4 bases, leaving 10 bases between the germline ends.

A few counts support this clone. J is TRBJ1-1 and V is TRBV6-4; D unresolved. The V end was cut by 5 bases, the J end by 3 bases, with 10 bases between. The V gene's germline CDR1 is MRHNA and CDR2 SNTAGT. The length of the CDR3 is 13 residues. The CDR3 sequence is CASSTTPDTEAFF. DNA of the CDR3: TGTGCCAGCAGTACCACGCCGGACACTGAAGCTTTCTTT.

The chain's CDR3 is CASSQPTSGRQKQYF. CDR3 DNA sequence: TGCGCCAGCAGCCAACCGACTAGCGGGAGGCAAAAGCAGTACTTC. This chain connects TRBV4-1 to TRBJ2-7; TRBD2 agrees at 13 bases. The CDR3 is made up of 15 amino acids. Losses at the gene ends were 2 bases for V and 8 bases for J; bases not matched to a gene: 6. Germline V gene data show CDR1 as MGHRA and CDR2 as YSYEKL.